The clone carrying this TCR beta chain was detected ten times or more. The source of the sample is a study of T cells in Graves' hyperthyroidism and ophthalmopathy. Patients showing uncontrolled infection, other autoimmune disease, pregnancy or lactation were ineligible. TCR beta CDR3 regions were amplified from RNA transcripts. With the HTBI primer set, the TCR CDR3 went through a first round of RT-PCR. One entry per CDR3 protein results from TCRdb running MiXCR on the multiplex PCR reads. The sample contains hundreds of thousands of distinct CDR3 sequences, about 15% of which appear only once. Germline assignment: CDR1 SGHAT and CDR2 FQNNGV. The length of the CDR3 is 17 residues. Trimming pared 6 bases from V and 2 bases from J, leaving 23 bases between.

The source is a woman younger than 45 with Graves' hyperthyroidism that later progressed to Graves' ophthalmopathy. V and J are TRBV11-2 and TRBJ2-7; a possible D gene is TRBD2 (6 bases). Input material: blood. DNA of the CDR3: TGTGCCAGCAGTTACGGGGAGGACCGTTCCAGGGCCTACGAGCAGTACTTC. Translating it yields CASSYGEDRSRAYEQYF.